This T cell receptor (beta chain) was recovered during a study of cytomegalovirus exposure and HLA in healthy donors. Study-level findings and limits: Highest at DRB1 and lowest at HLA-C, TCR association rates differed among HLA loci in a later analysis.

It was with 60 Vbeta and 13 Jbeta primers that the PCR ran. Profiled with immunoSEQ multiplex PCR; TCRdb holds only in-frame clones, not every one. This sample carries 95,000 to 100,000 clones, about 85% of them seen once, and the ten largest clones take approximately 3.6%. Comment on this clone: The antigen remains undetermined.

There are 19 residues in the CDR3. The chain uses TRBV21-1 and TRBJ2-4; TRBD1 is the table's D call and was not checked against the DNA. TRBV21-1 is an annotated pseudogene. Material for sequencing was PBMCs. This receptor was identified in a young man in good health and CMV-seronegative. CDR3 bases: TGTGCCAGCAGCAAAGCGCTACAGGGCCCGGTTTTAGCCAAAAACATTCAGTACTTC. Its translation: CASSKALQGPVLAKNIQYF.